This TCR beta chain stems from a study of T-cell memory formation after mild COVID-19. Across the study: Most TCR clusters belonged to a single donor.

5'RACE primed from the constant segment yielded TCR alpha and TCR beta cDNA libraries bearing sample barcodes and UMIs. TCRdb re-derived calls from the 5' RACE reads in MiXCR, one entry per CDR3 protein. The sample consists of roughly 550,000 distinct CDR3 sequences, 20% of them appearing once. Notes on the study in general: Balance between CD4 and CD8 was seen in clones contracting day 15 to 85, and a CD4+ lean was seen in later expanders. In pre-infection memory, a portion of responding clones appeared, which suggested that cross-reactive memory joined.

This CDR3 region has 15 residues. With 3 bases removed from V and 1 base from J, the gap between germline ends came to 10 bases. The V gene's germline CDR1 is LGHDT and CDR2 YNNKEL (reference sequence). This clonotype has only a few counts. Its antigen is unknown. Sequenced input: PBMCs or a T cell subset sorted from them (not recorded which). The rearrangement uses TRBV3-1 and TRBJ1-3, with D perhaps TRBD1 (5 bases). The sequence derives from an adult woman who had mild COVID-19 (a few samples of this study predate the infection). Cell type and time point are not known. CDR3 region: CASSQTVPSGNTIYF. DNA for the CDR3: TGTGCCAGCAGCCAGACAGTGCCTTCTGGAAACACCATATATTTT.